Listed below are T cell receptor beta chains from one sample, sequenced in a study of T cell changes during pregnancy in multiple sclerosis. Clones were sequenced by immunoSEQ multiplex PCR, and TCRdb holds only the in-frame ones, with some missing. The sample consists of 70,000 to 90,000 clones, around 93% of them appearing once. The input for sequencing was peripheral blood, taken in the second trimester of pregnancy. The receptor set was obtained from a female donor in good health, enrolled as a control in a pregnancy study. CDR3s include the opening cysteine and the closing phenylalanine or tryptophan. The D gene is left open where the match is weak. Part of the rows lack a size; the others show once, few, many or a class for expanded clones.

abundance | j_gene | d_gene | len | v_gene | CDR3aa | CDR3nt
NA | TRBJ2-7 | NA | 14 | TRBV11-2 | CASSLPRGIYEQYF | TGTGCCAGCAGCTTACCCCGGGGAATCTACGAGCAGTACTTC
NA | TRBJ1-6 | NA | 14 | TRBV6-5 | CASSYSGGNSPLHF | TGTGCCAGCAGTTACTCCGGGGGGAATTCACCCCTCCACTTT
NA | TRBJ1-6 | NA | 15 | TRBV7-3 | CASSLNGQPNSPLHF | TGTGCCAGCAGCTTAAATGGACAACCTAATTCACCCCTCCACTTT
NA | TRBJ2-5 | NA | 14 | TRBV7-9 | CASSLVTGEKTQYF | TGTGCCAGCAGCTTAGTCACCGGGGAAAAGACCCAGTACTTC
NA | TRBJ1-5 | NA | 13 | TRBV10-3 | CAISSQGVQPQHF | TGTGCCATCAGTAGCCAGGGTGTGCAGCCCCAGCATTTT
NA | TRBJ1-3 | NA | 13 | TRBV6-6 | CASNKGLGNTIYF | TGTGCCAGCAATAAGGGGTTAGGAAACACCATATATTTT
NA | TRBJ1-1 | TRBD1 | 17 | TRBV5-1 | CASSTLARQGGGTEAFF | TGCGCCAGCAGCACACTAGCCAGACAGGGCGGAGGAACTGAAGCTTTCTTT
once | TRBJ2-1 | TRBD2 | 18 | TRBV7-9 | CASSLGTSGGAVYNEQFF | TGTGCCAGCAGCCTAGGGACTAGCGGGGGGGCCGTCTACAATGAGCAGTTCTTC
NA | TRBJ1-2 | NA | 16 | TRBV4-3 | CASSPEWGDLIYGYTF | TGCGCCAGCAGCCCGGAGTGGGGGGATTTGATCTATGGCTACACCTTC
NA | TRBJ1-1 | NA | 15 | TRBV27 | CASSPLDSMNTEAFF | TGTGCCAGCAGTCCGTTGGACAGCATGAACACTGAAGCTTTCTTT
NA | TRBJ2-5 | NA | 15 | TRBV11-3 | CASSLSGTVKETQYF | TGTGCCAGCAGCCTATCCGGGACTGTCAAAGAGACCCAGTACTTC
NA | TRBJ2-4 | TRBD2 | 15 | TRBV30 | CAWSEGLAAGGIQYF | TGTGCCTGGAGTGAAGGGCTAGCGGCTGGGGGCATTCAGTACTTC
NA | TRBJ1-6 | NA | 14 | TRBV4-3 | CASSQGGGNSPLHF | TGCGCCAGCAGCCAAGGAGGTGGTAATTCACCCCTCCACTTT
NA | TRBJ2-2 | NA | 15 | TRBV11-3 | CASSLEGLDTGELFF | TGTGCCAGCAGCTTAGAGGGACTCGACACCGGGGAGCTGTTTTTT
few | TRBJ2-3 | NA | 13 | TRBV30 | CAWIDSFTDTQYF | TGTGCCTGGATCGACAGTTTCACAGATACGCAGTATTTT
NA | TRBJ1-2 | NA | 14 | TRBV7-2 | CASSQNRMDYGYTF | TGTGCCAGCAGCCAGAACCGTATGGACTATGGCTACACCTTC
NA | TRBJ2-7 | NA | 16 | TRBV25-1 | CASSEFLTPPPYEQYF | TGTGCCAGCAGTGAATTTTTGACACCTCCTCCCTACGAGCAGTACTTC
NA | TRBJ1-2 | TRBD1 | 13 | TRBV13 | CASSPQTGDGYTF | TGTGCCAGCAGCCCCCAGACAGGGGACGGCTACACCTTC
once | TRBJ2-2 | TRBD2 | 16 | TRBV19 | CASSSWTSGDTGELFF | TGTGCCAGTAGTTCATGGACTAGCGGAGACACCGGGGAGCTGTTTTTT
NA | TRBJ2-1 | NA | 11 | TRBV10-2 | CASSTQAEQFF | TGCGCCAGCAGTACGCAAGCTGAGCAGTTCTTC
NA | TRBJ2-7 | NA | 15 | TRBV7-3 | CASSSPSQGFYEQYF | TGTGCCAGCAGCTCCCCGAGCCAGGGTTTCTACGAGCAGTACTTC
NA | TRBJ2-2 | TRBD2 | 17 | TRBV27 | CATKRLGLADNTGELFF | TGTGCCACCAAACGACTTGGGCTAGCGGATAACACCGGGGAGCTGTTTTTT
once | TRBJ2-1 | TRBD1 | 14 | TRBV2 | CASSEAGGVSEQFF | TGTGCCAGCAGTGAAGCAGGGGGCGTGAGTGAGCAGTTCTTC
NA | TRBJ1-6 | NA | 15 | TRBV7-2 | CASSLRPRFDSPLHF | TGTGCCAGCAGCTTACGTCCCAGGTTCGACTCACCCCTCCACTTT
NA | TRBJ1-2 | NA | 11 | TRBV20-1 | CSAPKMYGYTF | TGCAGTGCTCCCAAAATGTATGGCTACACCTTC
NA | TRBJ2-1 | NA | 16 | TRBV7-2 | CASSENRASSYNEQFF | TGTGCCAGCAGCGAAAACAGGGCCTCTTCCTACAATGAGCAGTTCTTC
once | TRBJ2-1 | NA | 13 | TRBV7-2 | CASSLQVYNEQFF | TGTGCCAGCAGCTTACAGGTTTACAATGAGCAGTTCTTC
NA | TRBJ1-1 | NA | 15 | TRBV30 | CAWSLLTLLNTEAFF | TGTGCCTGGAGCTTATTGACACTTTTGAACACTGAAGCTTTCTTT
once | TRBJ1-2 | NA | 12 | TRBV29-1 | CSVVVQNYGYTF | TGCAGCGTTGTTGTCCAGAACTATGGCTACACCTTC
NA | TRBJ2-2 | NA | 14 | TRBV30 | CAWSRGKGAGELFF | TGTGCCTGGAGCAGAGGGAAGGGCGCCGGGGAGCTGTTTTTT
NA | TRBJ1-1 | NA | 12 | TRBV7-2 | CASSFPYTEAFF | TGTGCCAGCAGCTTCCCCTACACTGAAGCTTTCTTT
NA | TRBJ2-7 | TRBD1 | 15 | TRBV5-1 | CASSLTGDRVYEQYF | TGCGCCAGCAGCTTGACCGGGGACAGGGTCTACGAGCAGTACTTC
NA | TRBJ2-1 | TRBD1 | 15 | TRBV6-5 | CASSPGQGIKDEQFF | TGTGCCAGCAGCCCCGGACAGGGAATTAAGGATGAGCAGTTCTTC
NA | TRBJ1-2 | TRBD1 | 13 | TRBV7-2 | CASSPGQGAPNTF | TGTGCCAGCAGCCCAGGACAGGGGGCGCCCAACACCTTC
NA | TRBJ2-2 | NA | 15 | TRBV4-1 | CASSQATGRTGELFF | TGCGCCAGCAGCCAAGCAACGGGGAGAACCGGGGAGCTGTTTTTT
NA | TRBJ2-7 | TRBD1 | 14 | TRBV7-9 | CASRPGTGSYEQYF | TGTGCCAGCAGACCCGGGACAGGGTCATACGAGCAGTACTTC
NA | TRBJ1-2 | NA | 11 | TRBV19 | CASLGGYGYTF | TGTGCCAGCCTGGGGGGGTATGGCTACACCTTC
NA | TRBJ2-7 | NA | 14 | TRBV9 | CASSVGVSSYEQYF | TGTGCCAGCAGCGTCGGGGTGAGCTCCTACGAGCAGTACTTC
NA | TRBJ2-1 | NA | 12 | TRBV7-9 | CASSTGYDEQFF | TGTGCCAGCAGCACAGGTTACGATGAGCAGTTCTTC
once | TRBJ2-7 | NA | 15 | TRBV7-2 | CASSFHQGSIGEQYF | TGTGCCAGCAGCTTTCACCAGGGGAGTATAGGTGAGCAGTACTTC
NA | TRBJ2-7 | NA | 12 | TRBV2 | CASSDGVYEQYF | TGTGCCAGCAGTGACGGGGTCTACGAGCAGTACTTC
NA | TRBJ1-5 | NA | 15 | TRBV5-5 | CASSFGPIGDQPQHF | TGTGCCAGCAGCTTTGGGCCCATTGGCGATCAGCCCCAGCATTTT
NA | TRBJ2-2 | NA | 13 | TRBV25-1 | CASSEKHTGELFF | TGTGCCAGCAGTGAAAAACATACCGGGGAGCTGTTTTTT
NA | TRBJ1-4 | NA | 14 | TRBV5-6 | CASSLQQGREKLFF | TGTGCCAGCAGCTTGCAGCAGGGTCGTGAAAAACTGTTTTTT
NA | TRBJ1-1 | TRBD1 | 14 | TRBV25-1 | CASRSTGLATEAFF | TGTGCCAGCAGATCGACAGGGTTGGCCACTGAAGCTTTCTTT
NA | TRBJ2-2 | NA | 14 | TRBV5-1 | CASSLEGRTGELFF | TGCGCCAGCAGCTTGGAGGGGCGCACCGGGGAGCTGTTTTTT
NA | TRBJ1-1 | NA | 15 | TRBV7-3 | CASSPTPSQGGEAFF | TGTGCCAGCAGCCCGACACCTTCGCAAGGCGGGGAAGCTTTCTTT
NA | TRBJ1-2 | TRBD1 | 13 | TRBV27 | CASRSTGNYGYTF | TGTGCCAGCAGGTCGACAGGGAACTATGGCTACACCTTC
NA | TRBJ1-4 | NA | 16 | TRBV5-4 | CASSLQGQLTNEKLFF | TGTGCCAGCAGCTTACAGGGCCAGTTAACTAATGAAAAACTGTTTTTT
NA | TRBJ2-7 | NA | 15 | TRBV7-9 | CASSSRGTLSYEQYF | TGTGCCAGCAGCTCACGGGGAACTCTCTCCTACGAGCAGTACTTC
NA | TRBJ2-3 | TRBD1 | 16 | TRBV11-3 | CASSPGGGSGTDTQYF | TGTGCCAGCAGCCCAGGGGGTGGGAGTGGAACAGATACGCAGTATTTT
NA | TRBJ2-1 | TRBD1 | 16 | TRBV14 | CASSLRTGVSYNEQFF | TGTGCCAGCAGCCTTCGGACAGGGGTGTCCTACAATGAGCAGTTCTTC
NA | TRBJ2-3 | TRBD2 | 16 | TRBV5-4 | CASSLAAGGSTDTQYF | TGTGCCAGCAGCTTAGCGGCGGGGGGGAGCACAGATACGCAGTATTTT
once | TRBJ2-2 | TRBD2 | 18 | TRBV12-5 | CASGLVVPAGGPVGELFF | TGTGCTAGTGGTTTGGTAGTCCCAGCGGGGGGGCCAGTCGGGGAGCTGTTTTTT
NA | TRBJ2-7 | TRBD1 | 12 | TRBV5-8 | CAVPGQVYEQYF | TGTGCCGTACCGGGACAGGTTTACGAGCAGTACTTC